The T cell receptor beta chain under discussion was sequenced for a study of Ad26.COV2.S vaccination and SARS-CoV-2 variants. Overall study context: Enrollment placed the donor in the COV1001 Ad26.COV2.S trial arm.

The table came from immunoSEQ multiplex PCR; TCRdb's copy has only in-frame clones and leaves some out. The sample shows some 480,000 clones, roughly 89% of them seen only once. Whole-study results and caveats: Vaccinees displayed broader spike-specific TCR repertoires than placebo recipients. Measurements of TCR breadth and depth may have given underestimates of the total T cell responses.

This clone was detected only a few times. Antigen: not known. V gave up 10 bases and J gave up 7 bases; unmatched junction bases: 11. Per germline, CDR1 MDHEN and CDR2 SYDVKM. The CDR3 length is 14 residues. Treatment specified: 15 to 20 received Ad26.COV2.S at low or high dose, single or two shots; about 5 received placebo; per-sample allocation not given. The investigators took samples on day 63 after the first vaccine or placebo injection. Participants' vaccine, an Ad26 vector, delivered Wuhan-strain SARS-CoV-2 spike. The sequencing here drew on peripheral blood, taken in a trial of Ad26.COV2.S vaccine versus placebo. This receptor was taken from a person between 18 and 65 years old who received the Ad26.COV2.S COVID-19 vaccine or a placebo. The chain links TRBV28 to TRBJ2-7; 12 positions match TRBD2. CDR3 sequence: CATLSSGRATEQYF. Written as DNA, the CDR3 is TGTGCCACCTTGTCTAGCGGGAGGGCCACAGAGCAGTACTTC.